This T cell receptor beta chain was sequenced for a study of cytomegalovirus exposure and HLA in healthy donors. 13 Jbeta primers and 60 Vbeta primers were used for the PCR. The method was immunoSEQ multiplex PCR; TCRdb's version includes in-frame clones alone and lacks a portion of them. The sample lists more than 85,000 clones, 76% occurring once. General study findings and limits: Investigators reported approximately 170 TCR beta chains as tied to cytomegalovirus. Later on, a genetic analysis was performed. It linked a missense variant in DCLRE1C with V- and J-gene trimming of TCR beta. Accurate predictions that matched the HLA-A and HLA-B alleles of most subjects were reportedly made from TCR beta sequences.

The donors (healthy individuals) were bone marrow donors. A note on this clone: What it binds is unknown.

Germline V gene data show CDR1 as SGHRS and CDR2 as YFSETQ. V was clipped by 3 bases and J by 3 bases; unmatched bases: 8. The CDR3 is 15 residues long. This TCR came from a woman aged 45-60 years in good health and CMV-seropositive. The V call is TRBV5-1, the J call TRBJ2-7, with 8 bases fitting TRBD1. Specimen: PBMCs. The chain's CDR3 is CASSWGTTGGYEQYF. Here the CDR3 DNA reads TGCGCCAGCAGCTGGGGGACCACAGGGGGCTACGAGCAGTACTTC.